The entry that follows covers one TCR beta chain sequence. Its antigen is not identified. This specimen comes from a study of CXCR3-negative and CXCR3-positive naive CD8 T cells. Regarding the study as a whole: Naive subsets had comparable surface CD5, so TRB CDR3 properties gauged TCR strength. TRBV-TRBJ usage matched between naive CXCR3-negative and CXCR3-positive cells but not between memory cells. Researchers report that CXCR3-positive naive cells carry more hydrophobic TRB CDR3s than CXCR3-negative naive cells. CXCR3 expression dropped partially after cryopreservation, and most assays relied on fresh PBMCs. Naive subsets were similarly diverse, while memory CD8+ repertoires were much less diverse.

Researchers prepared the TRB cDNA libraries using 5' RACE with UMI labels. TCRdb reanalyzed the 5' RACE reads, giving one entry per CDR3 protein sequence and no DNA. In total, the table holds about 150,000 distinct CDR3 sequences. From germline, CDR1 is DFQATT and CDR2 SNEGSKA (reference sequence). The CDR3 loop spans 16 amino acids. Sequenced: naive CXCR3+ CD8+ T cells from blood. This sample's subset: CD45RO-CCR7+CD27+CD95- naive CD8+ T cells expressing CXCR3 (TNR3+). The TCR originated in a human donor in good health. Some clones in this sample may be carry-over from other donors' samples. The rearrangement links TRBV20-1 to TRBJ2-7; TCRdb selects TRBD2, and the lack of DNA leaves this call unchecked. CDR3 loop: CSAFNKGLAGNYEQYF.